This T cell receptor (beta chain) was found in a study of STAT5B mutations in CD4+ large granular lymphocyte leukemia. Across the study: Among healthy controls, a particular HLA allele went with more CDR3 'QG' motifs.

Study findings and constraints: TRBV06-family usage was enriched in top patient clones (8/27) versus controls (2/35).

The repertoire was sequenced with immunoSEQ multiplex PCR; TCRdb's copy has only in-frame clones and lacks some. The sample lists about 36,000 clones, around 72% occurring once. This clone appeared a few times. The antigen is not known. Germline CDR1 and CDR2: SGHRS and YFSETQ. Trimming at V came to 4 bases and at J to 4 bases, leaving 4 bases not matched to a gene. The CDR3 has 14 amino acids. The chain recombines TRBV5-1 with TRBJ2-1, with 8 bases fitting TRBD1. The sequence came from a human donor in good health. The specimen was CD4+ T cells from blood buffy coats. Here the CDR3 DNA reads TGCGCCAGCAGCCGGGACAGGATTTACAATGAGCAGTTCTTC. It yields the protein CASSRDRIYNEQFF.